This TCR beta chain was documented in a study of beta chain features in type 1 diabetes. Notes on the study in general: In every one of the four CD4+ subsets, TCRB CDR3s were moderately but significantly shorter in Type 1 diabetes patients.

Since all of the isolated RNA was reverse transcribed, expressed TCRB transcripts were what got sequenced. Clones were read by immunoSEQ multiplex PCR, and TCRdb kept only the in-frame ones, dropping some. The sample shows 130,000 or so clones, roughly 17% of them seen only once. This clone was seen at least ten times. Its antigen remains unidentified. Looked up from germline, CDR1 is SGHTA and CDR2 is FQGNSA. The length of the CDR3 is 15 residues. Trimming cost V 1 base and J 3 bases, with 13 bases left between them. The sequence was collected from a young man with type 1 diabetes. The material sequenced was central memory CD4+ T cells from blood. V gene TRBV7-2 combines with J gene TRBJ2-7, with unresolved D. CDR3 bases: TGTGCCAGCAGCTTAGGTATGGCACCCAACTACGAGCAGTACTTC. As protein: CASSLGMAPNYEQYF.